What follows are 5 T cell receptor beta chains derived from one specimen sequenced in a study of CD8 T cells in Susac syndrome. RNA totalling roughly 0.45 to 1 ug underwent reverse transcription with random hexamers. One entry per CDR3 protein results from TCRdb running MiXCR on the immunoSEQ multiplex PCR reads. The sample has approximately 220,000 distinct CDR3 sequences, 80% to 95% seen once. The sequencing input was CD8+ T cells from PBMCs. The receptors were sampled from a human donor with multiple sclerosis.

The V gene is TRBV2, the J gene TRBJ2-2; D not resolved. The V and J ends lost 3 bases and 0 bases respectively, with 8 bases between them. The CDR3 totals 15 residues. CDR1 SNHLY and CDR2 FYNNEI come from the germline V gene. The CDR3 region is CASSDSQTNTGELFF. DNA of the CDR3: TGTGCCAGCAGTGATTCACAGACGAACACCGGGGAGCTGTTTTTT.

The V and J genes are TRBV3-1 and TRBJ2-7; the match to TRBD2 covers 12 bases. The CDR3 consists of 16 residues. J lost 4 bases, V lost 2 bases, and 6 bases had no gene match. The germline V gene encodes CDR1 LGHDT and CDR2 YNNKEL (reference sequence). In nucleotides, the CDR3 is TGTGCCAGCAGCCAAACAGGACTAGCGGGGCGTTACGAGCAGTACTTC. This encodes CASSQTGLAGRYEQYF.

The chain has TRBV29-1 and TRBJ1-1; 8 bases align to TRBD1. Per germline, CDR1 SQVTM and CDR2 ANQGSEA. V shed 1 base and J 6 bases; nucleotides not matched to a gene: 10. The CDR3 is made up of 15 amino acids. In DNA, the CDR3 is TGCAGCGTTGAAGGTGGACAGGGAAAGGGGGCTGAAGCTTTCTTT. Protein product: CSVEGGQGKGAEAFF.

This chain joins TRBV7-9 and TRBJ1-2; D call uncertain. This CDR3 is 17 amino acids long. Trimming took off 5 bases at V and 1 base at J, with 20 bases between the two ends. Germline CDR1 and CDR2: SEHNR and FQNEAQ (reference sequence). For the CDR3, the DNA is TGTGCCAGCAGCCCCCTGTTAGCGTCTCCAGATAACTATGGCTACACCTTC. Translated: CASSPLLASPDNYGYTF.

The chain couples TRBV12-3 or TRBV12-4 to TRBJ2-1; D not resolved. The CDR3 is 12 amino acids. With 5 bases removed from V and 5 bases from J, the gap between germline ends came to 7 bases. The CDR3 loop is CASSQDDNEQFF. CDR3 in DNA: TGTGCCAGCAGTCAGGACGACAATGAGCAGTTCTTC.